This TCR beta chain was captured by sequencing in a study of CD8 T cells in Susac syndrome. The table lists this clonotype with a count of one. The CDR3 totals 15 residues. The V and J ends lost 3 bases and 3 bases respectively, with 11 bases between them. Random-hexamer reverse transcription was applied to about 0.45 to 1 ug RNA. TCRdb independently ran MiXCR on the immunoSEQ multiplex PCR reads; one entry per CDR3 protein. The sample shows about 120,000 distinct CDR3 sequences, more than 90% of them seen only once. The sequencing input was CD8+ T cells from PBMCs. This chain links TRBV12-3 or TRBV12-4 with TRBJ1-4; D is uncertain. The TCR originated in a human donor with Susac syndrome. The DNA for the CDR3 is TGTGCCAGCAGTTTTTTCAGTGCGGCTAATGAAAAACTGTTTTTT. Translated, it gives CASSFFSAANEKLFF.